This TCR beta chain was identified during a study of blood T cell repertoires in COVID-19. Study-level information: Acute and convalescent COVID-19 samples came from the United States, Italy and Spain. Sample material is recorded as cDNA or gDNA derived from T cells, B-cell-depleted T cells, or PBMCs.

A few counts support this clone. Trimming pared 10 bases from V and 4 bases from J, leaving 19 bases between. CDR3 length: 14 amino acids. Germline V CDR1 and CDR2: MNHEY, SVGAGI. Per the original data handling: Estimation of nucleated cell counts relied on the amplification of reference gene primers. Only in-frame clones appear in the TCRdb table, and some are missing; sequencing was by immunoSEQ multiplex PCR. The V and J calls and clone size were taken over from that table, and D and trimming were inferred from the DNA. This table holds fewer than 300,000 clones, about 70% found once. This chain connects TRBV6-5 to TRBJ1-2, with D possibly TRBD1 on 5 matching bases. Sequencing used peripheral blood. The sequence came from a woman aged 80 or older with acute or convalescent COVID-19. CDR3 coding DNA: TGTGCCACGGCGATCAGGGTGGGGGGCTATGGCTACACCTTC. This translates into CATAIRVGGYGYTF.